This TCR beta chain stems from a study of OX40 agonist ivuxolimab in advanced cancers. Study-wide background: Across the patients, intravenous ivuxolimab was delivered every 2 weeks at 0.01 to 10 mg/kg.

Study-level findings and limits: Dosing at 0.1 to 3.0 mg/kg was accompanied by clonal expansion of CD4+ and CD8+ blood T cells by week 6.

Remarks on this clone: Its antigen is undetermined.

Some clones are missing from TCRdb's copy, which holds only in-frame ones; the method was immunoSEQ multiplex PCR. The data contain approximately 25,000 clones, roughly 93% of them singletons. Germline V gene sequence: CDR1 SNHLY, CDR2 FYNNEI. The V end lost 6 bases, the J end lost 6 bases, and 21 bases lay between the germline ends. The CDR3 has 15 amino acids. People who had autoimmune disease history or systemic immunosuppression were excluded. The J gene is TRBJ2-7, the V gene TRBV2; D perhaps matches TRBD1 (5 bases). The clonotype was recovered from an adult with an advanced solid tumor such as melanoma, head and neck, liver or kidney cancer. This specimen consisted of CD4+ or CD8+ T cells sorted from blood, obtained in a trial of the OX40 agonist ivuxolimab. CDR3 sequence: CASRGPIAALSEQYF. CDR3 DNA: TGTGCCAGCAGGGGGCCGATTGCGGCCTTATCCGAGCAGTACTTC.